This T cell receptor beta chain was obtained from a study of breast tumors, draining lymph nodes, adjacent tissues. In this sample, this clonotype turned up many times. The antigen is undetermined. TCRdb called the multiplex PCR reads again in MiXCR, with one record for every CDR3 protein. The data hold about 230,000 distinct CDR3 sequences, with about 30% observed a single time. In germline, CDR1 is LGHNA, CDR2 YNFKEQ. V was clipped by 0 bases and J by 5 bases, with 13 bases between them. This CDR3 comprises 15 residues. General study results and limits: Tumors had less TCR diversity than lymph nodes, more than nontumor tissue. Tumor T cell lymph node origin was a supported hypothesis, not proven.

Breast cancer patients provided tissue from their axillary draining lymph nodes. The V and J genes are TRBV4-2 and TRBJ2-5, with no clear D. The TCR was taken from a female donor with breast cancer. Some clones in this sample may be carry-over from other donors' samples. What was sequenced was axillary lymph node tissue. The CDR3 loop reads CASSQEPLYLETQYF. CDR3 bases: TGTGCCAGCAGCCAAGAACCCCTTTATTTGGAGACCCAGTACTTC.